The subject of this entry is one T cell receptor beta chain. The data were taken from a study of blood T cell repertoires in COVID-19. Study summary: COVID-19 samples from acute and convalescent phases originated in the United States, Italy and Spain. From T cells, B-cell-depleted T cells, or PBMCs came the material, which was cDNA or gDNA.

Participants' own reports of clinical history determined their cohort assignment. Each recovered donor of Cohort 3 presented with two negative PCRs, clearance, or symptom resolution. The data were produced by immunoSEQ multiplex PCR, yet TCRdb's version contains in-frame clones alone and is incomplete. The sample records some 100,000 clones, 65% to 90% being singletons. Trimming cost V 7 bases and J 2 bases, with 14 bases left between them. The CDR3 consists of 15 residues. CDR1 is MDHEN, CDR2 SYDVKM, per germline. V usage is TRBV28 and J usage is TRBJ2-2; the D gene is possibly TRBD2 (6 bases). This receptor was taken from a woman aged 50 to 60 who had recovered from COVID-19. Sequencing was carried out using PBMCs or T cells enriched from blood (not recorded which). The CDR3 loop reads CASIRTTFNTGELFF. In nucleotides, the CDR3 is TGTGCCAGCATCCGGACTACCTTTAACACCGGGGAGCTGTTTTTT.